One sample yielded the 32 T cell receptor beta chains listed below, sequenced in a study of cytomegalovirus exposure and HLA in healthy donors. With 60 Vbeta and 13 Jbeta primers, the PCR was carried out. The repertoire was sequenced with immunoSEQ multiplex PCR; TCRdb's copy has only in-frame clones and lacks some. Of 130,000 or so clones listed, 60% to 85% are singletons. The specimen was PBMCs. The receptors here all came from a man between 25 and 39 years old in good health and CMV-seronegative.

The genes are TRBV7-2 and TRBJ2-3; 9 bases align to TRBD1. V trimming: 8 bases; J trimming: 8 bases; junction bases outside the gene matches: 17. From germline, CDR1 is SGHTA and CDR2 FQGNSA. This CDR3 has 16 amino acids. CDR3 DNA sequence: TGTGCCAGCTCAAAAAACCCGGGACAGGGTTTAGCTACGCAGTATTTT. This encodes CASSKNPGQGLATQYF.

This chain links TRBV5-1 with TRBJ1-2; 7 bases map to TRBD1. The CDR3 runs to 14 residues. CDR1 SGHRS and CDR2 YFSETQ come from the germline V gene. The ends lost 0 bases at V and 8 bases at J; junction bases unmatched: 7. The CDR3 protein is CASSLEGTDGGYTF. CDR3 sequence (DNA): TGCGCCAGCAGCTTGGAAGGGACAGATGGAGGCTACACCTTC.

The J gene is TRBJ2-7, the V gene TRBV5-4, with 9 bases aligning to TRBD2. Trimming at V came to 4 bases and at J to 5 bases, leaving 10 bases not matched to a gene. CDR1 is SGHNT and CDR2 is YYREEE in the germline V gene (reference sequence). The CDR3 is 15 residues long. CDR3 in DNA: TGTGCCAGCAGCGGCGATAGCGGGAGTCTCGACGAGCAGTACTTC. Encoded protein: CASSGDSGSLDEQYF.

The CDR3 is CASSVGPFGWGQENTEAFF. CDR3 DNA: TGTGCCAGCAGCGTAGGGCCCTTTGGTTGGGGACAGGAGAACACTGAAGCTTTCTTT. V gene TRBV9 combines with J gene TRBJ1-1; 8 nucleotides line up with TRBD1. Germline CDR1 SGDLS, CDR2 YYNGEE. With V trimmed by 0 bases and J by 1 base, 14 bases remained unmatched. This CDR3 spans 19 amino acids.

V is TRBV4-1 and J is TRBJ2-7; 8 positions agree with TRBD1. The length of the CDR3 is 17 residues. Germline trimming cut 2 bases from V and 2 bases from J; bases unmatched to any gene: 11. The germline CDR1 and CDR2 sequences are MGHRA and YSYEKL. The CDR3 nucleotides read TGCGCCAGCAGCCAACCCCGAGGGGGGACAGGAGCCTACGAGCAGTACTTC. This gives the protein CASSQPRGGTGAYEQYF.

The J gene is TRBJ2-7, the V gene TRBV5-6; TRBD2 agrees at 7 bases. CDR3 size: 15 residues. Unmatched junction bases numbered 9, after V lost 1 base and J lost 5 bases. Germline V lookup: CDR1 SGHDT, CDR2 YYEEEE. CDR3 in amino acids: CASSLFTGGPDEQYF. CDR3 sequence (DNA): TGTGCCAGCAGCTTGTTCACGGGGGGACCCGACGAGCAGTACTTC.

J is TRBJ2-3 and V is TRBV5-4; weak D call: TRBD2 (5 bases). Deletions cut 1 base from V and 5 bases from J, with 14 bases between. CDR3 length: 15 amino acids. Germline V gene sequence: CDR1 SGHNT, CDR2 YYREEE (reference sequence). CDR3 region: CASSLRAGSGDTQYF. The CDR3 nucleotides read TGTGCCAGCAGCTTGCGTGCGGGTTCGGGAGATACGCAGTATTTT.

The DNA for the CDR3 is TGCAGCGTTGCAATACAGGGGCTTAACGAGCAGTACTTC. Translating gives CSVAIQGLNEQYF. The rearrangement uses TRBV29-1 and TRBJ2-7, with 7 bases aligning to TRBD1. The CDR3 contains 13 residues. The germline V gene encodes CDR1 SQVTM and CDR2 ANQGSEA. Germline trimming cut 4 bases from V and 5 bases from J; bases unmatched to any gene: 8.

This chain connects TRBV7-3 to TRBJ2-1, with 8 bases identical to TRBD2. CDR3 size: 16 residues. From germline, CDR1 is SGHTA and CDR2 FQGTGA. The V gene end was trimmed by 7 bases and the J gene end by 7 bases; junction bases not matched to a gene: 15. CDR3 in amino acids: CASTPSSGGDVNEQFF. CDR3 nucleotides: TGTGCCAGCACCCCTTCGAGCGGGGGAGACGTAAATGAGCAGTTCTTC.

There are a few counts of this clone. The chain carries TRBV7-9 and TRBJ1-1, with D perhaps TRBD1 (6 bases). Deletions cut 5 bases from V and 1 base from J, with 14 bases between. The CDR3 sequence is 15 residues long. Germline lookup yields CDR1 SEHNR and CDR2 FQNEAQ (reference sequence). The CDR3 loop is CASSPQGGANTEAFF. DNA of the CDR3: TGTGCCAGCAGCCCACAGGGAGGGGCGAACACTGAAGCTTTCTTT.

This rearrangement joins TRBV16 to TRBJ2-6; TRBD1 aligns across 9 bases. V shed 2 bases, J shed 2 bases, and the junction held 7 bases outside the gene matches. This CDR3 is built from 18 residues. Germline V lookup: CDR1 KGHSY, CDR2 FQNENV. CDR3 bases: TGTGCCAGCAGCCAACCACAGGGGGCAGGTGCTGGGGCCAACGTCCTGACTTTC. Its protein is CASSQPQGAGAGANVLTF.

This clone was counted a single time. The chain couples TRBV28 to TRBJ1-1, with D uncertain. Germline values: CDR1 MDHEN, CDR2 SYDVKM. This CDR3 is built from 12 residues. V was cut by 2 bases and J by 6 bases, with 7 bases left in between. The CDR3 reads CASSLLSAEAFF. As DNA, the CDR3 is TGTGCCAGCAGTTTACTCAGCGCTGAAGCTTTCTTT.

The chain joins TRBV5-6 to TRBJ1-1; D is unclear. Germline V gene lookup returns CDR1 SGHDT and CDR2 YYEEEE. This CDR3 has 11 amino acids. V was pared by 3 bases and J by 10 bases, with 10 bases between. CDR3 loop: CASSSRARAFF. The CDR3 nucleotides read TGTGCCAGCAGCTCGAGGGCCAGAGCTTTCTTT.

The gene calls are TRBV6-1 and TRBJ1-6; D is possibly TRBD1 (6 bases). The CDR3 contains 13 residues. The V and J ends lost 6 bases and 8 bases respectively, with 11 bases between them. Germline V gives CDR1 MNHNS, CDR2 SASEGT. CDR3: CASRYSGDSPLHF. CDR3 in DNA: TGTGCCAGCAGGTATTCAGGGGATTCACCCCTCCACTTT.

The chain recombines TRBV27 with TRBJ2-7; possibly TRBD1 for D (5 bases). The V end lost 8 bases, the J end lost 2 bases, and 10 bases lay between the germline ends. Germline values: CDR1 MNHEY, CDR2 SMNVEV (reference sequence). The CDR3 consists of 12 residues. CDR3 nucleotide sequence: TGTGCCAGCGGCGCGACAGCCTACGAGCAGTACTTC. Translating it yields CASGATAYEQYF.

The chain couples TRBV6-1 to TRBJ2-7; 7 nucleotides line up with TRBD1. The CDR3 contains 13 residues. J gave up 1 base and V 6 bases, and 3 bases lay outside the gene matches. CDR1 and CDR2 (germline): MNHNS, SASEGT. The CDR3 nucleotides read TGTGCCAGCAGGACAGGGCAATCCTACGAGCAGTACTTC. Translation gives CASRTGQSYEQYF.

This clone has only a few counts. The gene calls are TRBV7-9 and TRBJ2-3; D may be TRBD2 (5 bases). The CDR3 extends over 18 amino acids. Germline lookup yields CDR1 SEHNR and CDR2 FQNEAQ (reference sequence). With 1 base removed from V and 1 base from J, the gap between germline ends came to 18 bases. The CDR3 nucleotides read TGTGCCAGCAGCTTAGAGCGGTTTGGACTTTGGGGCACAGATACGCAGTATTTT. Its protein is CASSLERFGLWGTDTQYF.

This clone was detected only once. The J gene is TRBJ1-1, the V gene TRBV29-1; 9 bases are a match to TRBD1. With V trimmed by 5 bases and J by 8 bases, 3 bases remained unmatched. This CDR3 comprises 11 residues. In germline, CDR1 is SQVTM, CDR2 ANQGSEA. The CDR3 region is CSVPGQGEAFF. Written as DNA, the CDR3 is TGCAGCGTTCCTGGACAGGGGGAAGCTTTCTTT.

CDR3 coding DNA: TGTGCCAGCAGGCCGACAGTCTCAGGCTACACCTTC. Its translation: CASRPTVSGYTF. The gene calls are TRBV28 and TRBJ1-2, with D perhaps matching TRBD1 (5 bases). The CDR3 length is 12 residues. Germline V CDR1 and CDR2: MDHEN, SYDVKM. V shed 6 bases and J shed 8 bases, with 13 bases lying between them.

The rearrangement joins TRBV30 to TRBJ2-5; D perhaps matches TRBD1 (6 bases). The CDR3 contains 14 residues. The V and J ends lost 0 bases and 5 bases respectively, with 13 bases between them. Per germline, CDR1 GTSNPN and CDR2 SVGIG (reference sequence). For the CDR3, the DNA is TGTGCCTGGAGTGTACAGCAGGGGCTGGAGACCCAGTACTTC. Translated, it gives CAWSVQQGLETQYF. Full variable domain (outside the CDR3, taken from reference TRBV30 and TRBJ2-5): SQTIHQWPATLVQPVGSPLSLECTVEGTSNPNLYWYRQAAGRGLQLLFYSVGIGQISSEVPQNLSASRPQDRQFILSSKKLLLSDSGFYLCAWSVQQGLETQYFGPGTRLLVL.

The J gene is TRBJ2-7, the V gene TRBV9, with D tentatively TRBD2 (5 bases). The CDR3 consists of 17 residues. V was clipped by 1 base and J by 5 bases, with 22 bases between them. CDR1 is SGDLS and CDR2 is YYNGEE in the germline V gene. The CDR3 sequence is CASSVSLASGLHNEQYF. CDR3 DNA: TGTGCCAGCAGCGTATCCCTGGCAAGTGGACTGCACAACGAGCAGTACTTC.

The chain has TRBV5-1 and TRBJ2-6, with 7 positions matching TRBD1. This CDR3 contains 16 residues. Germline lookup yields CDR1 SGHRS and CDR2 YFSETQ. Unmatched junction bases numbered 5, after V lost 5 bases and J lost 0 bases. CDR3: CASRRDSNSGANVLTF. DNA for the CDR3: TGCGCCAGCAGGAGGGACAGCAACTCTGGGGCCAACGTCCTGACTTTC.

This sequence joins TRBV5-6 and TRBJ2-3; a weak D match, TRBD1 (6 bases). The CDR3 covers 15 residues. V was cut by 4 bases and J by 4 bases, with 16 bases left in between. CDR1 SGHDT and CDR2 YYEEEE come from the germline V gene. As DNA, the CDR3 is TGTGCCAGCAGCCTACAGGGTGAGACACCAGATACGCAGTATTTT. It yields the protein CASSLQGETPDTQYF.

The J gene is TRBJ1-5, the V gene TRBV19; TRBD1 might be the D (5 bases). Trimming removed 3 bases from V and 7 bases from J, with 10 bases in between. The CDR3 is 13 amino acids. Germline V gene lookup returns CDR1 LNHDA and CDR2 SQIVND (reference sequence). This CDR3 reads CASSIQGGQPQHF. Here the CDR3 DNA reads TGTGCCAGTAGTATCCAGGGAGGGCAGCCCCAGCATTTT.

This rearrangement joins TRBV5-6 to TRBJ2-7, with D maybe TRBD2 (6 bases). CDR3 length: 15 residues. The V gene lost 5 bases and the J gene lost 6 bases, with 21 bases spanning the gap. Germline loops: CDR1 SGHDT, CDR2 YYEEEE. CDR3 sequence: CASSLNPGGRGEQYF. As DNA, the CDR3 is TGTGCCAGCAGTCTCAACCCCGGGGGAAGGGGCGAGCAGTACTTC.

J is TRBJ1-6 and V is TRBV5-4; 9 nucleotides agree with TRBD1. Per germline, CDR1 SGHNT and CDR2 YYREEE (reference sequence). The CDR3 runs 16 residues. V trimming: 2 bases; J trimming: 7 bases; junction bases outside the gene matches: 7. The CDR3 here is CASSFGDRAPNSPLHF. The CDR3 nucleotides are TGTGCCAGCAGCTTCGGGGACAGGGCACCAAATTCACCCCTCCACTTT.

This chain uses TRBV7-9 with TRBJ1-6, with D possibly matching TRBD1 (5 bases). CDR3 length: 15 residues. In germline, CDR1 is SEHNR, CDR2 FQNEAQ (reference sequence). Trimming took 3 bases from V and 8 from J, leaving 14 bases between them. CDR3 in DNA: TGTGCCAGCAGCTTCGGGGGAGGGACGGATTCACCCCTCCACTTT. Translating it yields CASSFGGGTDSPLHF. Supplemented by reference TRBV7-9 and TRBJ1-6, the full variable domain reads DTGVSQNPRHKITKRGQNVTFRCDPISEHNRLYWYRQTLGQGPEFLTYFQNEAQLEKSRLLSDRFSAERPKGSFSTLEIQRTEQGDSAMYLCASSFGGGTDSPLHFGNGTRLTVT.

The chain uses TRBV19 and TRBJ1-6; D not certain. V was shortened by 5 bases and J by 0 bases, with 8 bases between the two germline ends. CDR1 and CDR2 (germline): LNHDA, SQIVND (reference sequence). The CDR3 runs 15 residues. The CDR3 DNA follows: TGTGCCAGTAGTTTCGCGAGCTCCTATAATTCACCCCTCCACTTT. It yields the protein CASSFASSYNSPLHF.

This clone was found a few times. The J gene is TRBJ2-3, the V gene TRBV7-8; 8 nucleotides agree with TRBD1. Per germline, CDR1 SGHVS and CDR2 FQNEAQ. Germline trimming cut 3 bases from V and 6 bases from J; bases unmatched to any gene: 11. The CDR3 has 16 amino acids. CDR3 coding DNA: TGTGCCAGCAGCTTCGCGAGACAGGGGAATTTGGATACGCAGTATTTT. It is translated as CASSFARQGNLDTQYF.

The chain carries TRBV19 and TRBJ1-5, with 9 nucleotides matching TRBD1. V lost 9 bases, J lost 5 bases, and 14 bases stayed unmatched. CDR1 is LNHDA and CDR2 is SQIVND in the germline V gene (reference sequence). The CDR3 has 16 residues. The CDR3 bases are TGTGCCAGCAGATTTCGGGACAGGGCGGACCATCAGCCCCAGCATTTT. This gives the protein CASRFRDRADHQPQHF.

The chain joins TRBV19 to TRBJ1-5; D perhaps matches TRBD1 (6 bases). Trimming stripped 5 bases from V and 6 bases from J, with 11 bases between. The germline CDR1 and CDR2 sequences are LNHDA and SQIVND (reference sequence). This CDR3 spans 13 amino acids. CDR3 sequence (DNA): TGTGCCAGTAGTGAGGGACAAGGTCAGCCCCAGCATTTT. Its protein product is CASSEGQGQPQHF.

The chain links TRBV18 to TRBJ2-3; the match to TRBD2 covers 7 bases. Trimming cost V 4 bases and J 4 bases; bases outside gene matches: 5. The germline V gene encodes CDR1 KGHSH and CDR2 LQKENI. This CDR3 comprises 14 residues. The CDR3 sequence is CASSQAGEADTQYF. The DNA of the CDR3 is TGTGCCAGCTCACAGGCGGGAGAAGCAGATACGCAGTATTTT.